A single sample is the source of the 20 T cell receptor beta chains below, sequenced in a study of blood T cell repertoires in COVID-19. Sequencing was performed with immunoSEQ multiplex PCR; in TCRdb, only in-frame clones are kept and a portion is missing. The sample has 150,000 to 200,000 clones; 80% to 90% are singletons. The sequenced sample consisted of peripheral blood. These receptor sequences come from a woman between 65 and 79 years old with COVID-19, enrolled during active disease.

The chain has TRBV5-4 and TRBJ1-2; D not resolved. The CDR3 totals 17 residues. The V and J ends lost 2 bases and 0 bases respectively, with 17 bases between them. Germline V gives CDR1 SGHNT, CDR2 YYREEE (reference sequence). For the CDR3, the DNA is TGTGCCAGCAGCTTCGGTCTGAAATCCCTAGCTAACTATGGCTACACCTTC. Amino acids: CASSFGLKSLANYGYTF.

The gene calls are TRBV3-1 (or the pseudogene TRBV3-2) and TRBJ1-3; maybe TRBD1 (6 bases). Trimming cost V 4 bases and J 5 bases, with 18 bases left between them. This CDR3 spans 16 amino acids. Per the germline V gene, CDR1 is LGHDT and CDR2 is YNNKEL (reference sequence). The CDR3 here is CASSRNVQGTRNTIYF. CDR3 bases: TGTGCCAGCAGCCGAAACGTACAGGGTACTAGAAACACCATATATTTT.

The rearrangement links TRBV13 to TRBJ1-4; 8 bases match TRBD1. Per the germline V gene, CDR1 is PRHDT and CDR2 is FYEKMQ (reference sequence). This CDR3 region has 13 residues. V lost 3 bases to trimming and J lost 8 bases; unmatched junction nucleotides: 2. The CDR3 protein is CASSFRGREKLFF. For the CDR3, the DNA is TGTGCCAGCAGCTTCAGGGGGCGCGAAAAACTGTTTTTT.

This chain links TRBV2 with TRBJ1-2; weak D call: TRBD1 (6 bases). The germline gives CDR1 SNHLY, CDR2 FYNNEI. This CDR3 has 17 amino acids. V was clipped by 6 bases and J by 3 bases, with 23 bases between them. The CDR3: CASSPAKPGHRDYGYTF. DNA of the CDR3: TGTGCCAGCAGCCCTGCCAAACCCGGTCACAGGGACTATGGCTACACCTTC. The full variable domain, in which reference TRBV2 and TRBJ1-2 provide the parts outside the CDR3, is EPEVTQTPSHQVTQMGQEVILRCVPISNHLYFYWYRQILGQKVEFLVSFYNNEISEKSEIFDDQFSVERPDGSNFTLKIRSTKLEDSAMYFCASSPAKPGHRDYGYTFGSGTRLTVV.

This rearrangement joins TRBV3-1 (or the pseudogene TRBV3-2) to TRBJ2-5, with TRBD2 matching 12 bases. V lost 4 bases to trimming and J lost 3 bases; unmatched junction nucleotides: 3. Germline V gene lookup returns CDR1 LGHDT and CDR2 YNNKEL (reference sequence). The CDR3 is made up of 15 amino acids. Here the CDR3 reads CASSLRTSGKETQYF. Written as DNA, the CDR3 is TGTGCCAGCAGCCTCCGGACTAGCGGGAAAGAGACCCAGTACTTC.

This sequence joins TRBV6-6 and TRBJ2-2; 11 positions agree with TRBD2. Germline-derived CDR1 and CDR2 are MNHNY and SVGAGI (reference sequence). The CDR3 is 14 amino acids. The V and J ends lost 8 bases and 3 bases, in that order; junction bases with no gene match: 2. CDR3 residues: CASQTSGDTGELFF. The CDR3 DNA follows: TGTGCCAGCCAGACTAGCGGGGACACCGGGGAGCTGTTTTTT.

The genes are TRBV19 and TRBJ1-5; 9 nucleotides line up with TRBD1. Germline CDR1 and CDR2: LNHDA and SQIVND (reference sequence). The trim removed 6 bases at V and 1 base at J, leaving 4 bases unmatched. CDR3 length: 15 amino acids. Here the CDR3 DNA reads TGTGCCAGTAGCTGGACAGGGGAGAGCAATCAGCCCCAGCATTTT. Encoded protein: CASSWTGESNQPQHF.

The V gene is TRBV27, the J gene TRBJ2-2; D remains unclear. The V end was cut by 1 base, the J end by 4 bases, with 4 bases between. Germline V gene lookup returns CDR1 MNHEY and CDR2 SMNVEV (reference sequence). The CDR3 covers 13 residues. The CDR3: CASSLWATGELFF. CDR3 sequence (DNA): TGTGCCAGCAGTTTATGGGCCACCGGGGAGCTGTTTTTT.

This chain connects TRBV30 to TRBJ1-2; 10 bases are shared with TRBD1. The CDR3 length is 13 residues. From germline, CDR1 is GTSNPN and CDR2 SVGIG (reference sequence). V shed 3 bases, J shed 3 bases, and the junction held 1 base outside the gene matches. The CDR3 region is CAWRTGGDYGYTF. The CDR3 bases are TGTGCCTGGAGGACAGGGGGCGACTATGGCTACACCTTC. The entire variable domain, with the rest obtained from reference TRBV30 and TRBJ1-2, is as follows: SQTIHQWPATLVQPVGSPLSLECTVEGTSNPNLYWYRQAAGRGLQLLFYSVGIGQISSEVPQNLSASRPQDRQFILSSKKLLLSDSGFYLCAWRTGGDYGYTFGSGTRLTVV.

A word on this clone: Relative to the germline gene, one junction end is altered; a read error may explain this. The chain carries TRBV27 and TRBJ2-5; D is perhaps TRBD1 (5 bases). Germline values: CDR1 MNHEY, CDR2 SMNVEV (reference sequence). CDR3 length equals 15 residues. The CDR3, as DNA: TGTGCCGGCAGTCCCTGGCTGACAGTAGAGAAGACCCAGTACTTC. It is translated as CAGSPWLTVEKTQYF.

As for this clone: Other DNA sequences in this specimen translate into the identical CDR3. V and J are TRBV3-1 (or the pseudogene TRBV3-2) and TRBJ1-5; D uncertain. The ends were cut back, 0 bases at V and 1 base at J, with 4 bases in the middle. Germline V gene data show CDR1 as LGHDT and CDR2 as YNNKEL (reference sequence). CDR3 length: 14 amino acids. CDR3 loop: CASSQDLSNQPQHF. CDR3 nucleotide sequence: TGTGCCAGCAGCCAAGATCTAAGCAATCAGCCCCAGCATTTT.

The chain joins TRBV15 to TRBJ2-7; 9 nucleotides line up with TRBD1. CDR1 is LNHNV, CDR2 YYDKDF, per germline (reference sequence). The CDR3 is 18 residues long. The V gene end was trimmed by 3 bases and the J gene end by 5 bases; junction bases not matched to a gene: 17. The CDR3 spells CATSRDYPEQGAVNEQYF. CDR3 nucleotides: TGTGCCACCAGCAGGGATTACCCTGAACAGGGGGCGGTCAACGAGCAGTACTTC.

The chain employs TRBV6-5 and TRBJ1-3; D is ambiguous. The V end lost 7 bases, the J end lost 4 bases, and 14 bases lay between the germline ends. This CDR3 spans 14 amino acids. Germline CDR1 and CDR2: MNHEY and SVGAGI. In DNA, the CDR3 is TGTGCCAGCACCCCGGAGGCCAGAGGAAACACCATATATTTT. This gives the protein CASTPEARGNTIYF.

The sample holds one count of this clone. V gene TRBV15 combines with J gene TRBJ2-7, with D perhaps matching TRBD2 (6 bases). This CDR3 is built from 12 residues. V was shortened by 2 bases and J by 9 bases, with 11 bases between the two germline ends. Germline V gene data show CDR1 as LNHNV and CDR2 as YYDKDF (reference sequence). DNA for the CDR3: TGTGCCACCAGCAGATCGGGACTTCCGCAGTACTTC. Protein: CATSRSGLPQYF.

This chain connects TRBV15 to TRBJ1-6; 8 nucleotides agree with TRBD1. The CDR3 totals 16 residues. V gave up 3 bases and J gave up 4 bases; unmatched junction bases: 5. Germline V gives CDR1 LNHNV, CDR2 YYDKDF (reference sequence). The CDR3, as DNA: TGTGCCACCAGCAGGGACAGGGAGGATTATAATTCACCCCTCCACTTT. It translates to CATSRDREDYNSPLHF.

The V call is TRBV6-1, the J call TRBJ2-7; 9 nucleotides match TRBD2. The CDR3 extends over 15 amino acids. Per the germline V gene, CDR1 is MNHNS and CDR2 is SASEGT. J was trimmed by 6 bases and V by 3 bases; bases with no gene match: 9. The CDR3 sequence: CASSDRLAGIGEQYF. The CDR3 DNA reads TGTGCCAGCAGTGATAGGCTAGCGGGGATCGGCGAGCAGTACTTC.

This chain uses TRBV6-6 with TRBJ1-1; 7 bases are a match to TRBD1. The CDR3 runs 13 residues. Germline lookup yields CDR1 MNHNY and CDR2 SVGAGI (reference sequence). The J segment lost 5 bases and the V segment lost 6 bases, leaving 6 bases of the junction unmatched. The CDR3: CASRVTGVTEAFF. CDR3 in DNA: TGTGCCAGCAGAGTAACAGGGGTTACTGAAGCTTTCTTT.

The V gene is TRBV23-1, the J gene TRBJ1-1, with a tentative D call TRBD1 (6 bases). TRBV23-1 is marked as an open reading frame, function uncertain. The CDR3 has 18 amino acids. Deletions cut 2 bases from V and 3 bases from J, with 22 bases between. The CDR3 loop is CASSQKGRGGSRDTEAFF. In DNA, the CDR3 is TGCGCCAGCAGTCAAAAAGGTAGGGGGGGCTCGAGGGACACTGAAGCTTTCTTT.

This chain connects TRBV6-6 to TRBJ2-5, with TRBD1 as a possible D gene (5 bases). The ends were cut back, 6 bases at V and 1 base at J, with 9 bases in the middle. This CDR3 is 13 amino acids long. Germline CDR1 and CDR2: MNHNY and SVGAGI (reference sequence). This CDR3 reads CASRTDSQETQYF. CDR3 DNA: TGTGCCAGCAGAACTGACAGCCAAGAGACCCAGTACTTC.

The chain has TRBV28 and TRBJ1-1, with 10 bases identical to TRBD1. V lost 6 bases, J lost 4 bases, and 5 bases stayed unmatched. Germline loops: CDR1 MDHEN, CDR2 SYDVKM. The CDR3 contains 14 residues. This CDR3 reads CASSRGQGGTEAFF. CDR3 sequence (DNA): TGTGCCAGCAGCCGCGGACAGGGGGGCACTGAAGCTTTCTTT.